The 24 T cell receptor beta chains reported below all come from one sample, sequenced in a study of cytomegalovirus exposure and HLA in healthy donors (dated by TCRdb to the late 2010s). The library was made by the immunoSEQ multiplex PCR assay. For the multiplex PCR, a mixture combining 60 forward primers for TCR Vbeta segments and 13 reverse primers for TCR Jbeta segments was used. Entries here come from immuneACCESS through TCRdb and include only in-frame sequences with V and J called. Some clones fail to appear in such tables; in the studies checked, an unresolved V gene covers under half of the shortfall, and the cause of the remainder is unknown. The sample table shows about 82,000 clones, and approximately 74% are seen once. Of the sample, 6.2% is held by the ten largest clones. Sample: PBMCs. The receptors stem from a woman aged 45-60 years in good health and CMV-seropositive.

This rearrangement joins TRBV6-1 to TRBJ2-7; 9 bases match TRBD2. The CDR3 runs to 14 residues. The trim removed 3 bases at V and 4 bases at J, leaving 4 bases unmatched. CDR1 and CDR2 from the germline V gene are MNHNS and SASEGT. In DNA form, the CDR3 reads TGTGCCAGCAGTGAGGGGACTAGCCGGTACGAGCAGTACTTC. The encoded protein is CASSEGTSRYEQYF.

This chain uses TRBV28 with TRBJ1-2; 12 bases fit TRBD1. Trimming took 6 bases from V and 1 from J; bases not matched to a gene: 9. CDR1 is MDHEN, CDR2 SYDVKM, per germline. The CDR3 length is 17 residues. The CDR3: CASSRGTGGSGNYGYTF. Here the CDR3 DNA reads TGTGCCAGCAGCCGTGGGACAGGGGGCTCGGGTAACTATGGCTACACCTTC.

The rearrangement uses TRBV28 and TRBJ2-3; 10 bases are a match to TRBD2. CDR3 length equals 15 residues. J was trimmed by 2 bases and V by 6 bases; bases with no gene match: 5. Looked up from germline, CDR1 is MDHEN and CDR2 is SYDVKM. The CDR3 spells CASRPSGSDTDTQYF. The CDR3 coding sequence is TGTGCCAGCAGGCCTAGCGGGAGTGACACAGATACGCAGTATTTT.

The chain employs TRBV6-5 and TRBJ2-3, with 11 bases aligning to TRBD2. The CDR3 is made up of 16 amino acids. V shed 2 bases and J 9 bases; nucleotides not matched to a gene: 10. Germline V lookup: CDR1 MNHEY, CDR2 SVGAGI. CDR3 bases: TGTGCCAGCAGTTACGGGATAGCGGGAGGGCAAGAAACGCAGTATTTT. This translates into CASSYGIAGGQETQYF.

The gene calls are TRBV5-1 and TRBJ1-1; 7 positions match TRBD1. The CDR3 totals 15 residues. V lost 4 bases and J lost 3; bases outside the gene matches: 9. Germline V gene data show CDR1 as SGHRS and CDR2 as YFSETQ. The chain's CDR3 is CASSPQGGQHTEAFF. The CDR3 nucleotides read TGCGCCAGCAGCCCCCAGGGGGGACAGCACACTGAAGCTTTCTTT. The full variable domain, rest sourced from reference TRBV5-1 and TRBJ1-1, is KAGVTQTPRYLIKTRGQQVTLSCSPISGHRSVSWYQQTPGQGLQFLFEYFSETQRNKGNFPGRFSGRQFSNSRSEMNVSTLELGDSALYLCASSPQGGQHTEAFFGQGTRLTVV.

This chain joins TRBV7-3 and TRBJ2-3; no clear D gene. From germline, CDR1 is SGHTA and CDR2 FQGTGA. This CDR3 comprises 14 residues. Trimming pared 5 bases from V and 3 bases from J, leaving 12 bases between. The CDR3 DNA sequence: TGTGCCAGCAGCCCGCTTGATCGGACAGATACGCAGTATTTT. It encodes CASSPLDRTDTQYF.

This chain joins TRBV5-1 and TRBJ1-1, with 9 bases aligning to TRBD1. The V segment lost 0 bases and the J segment 0 bases; nucleotides outside the gene matches: 6. Germline values: CDR1 SGHRS, CDR2 YFSETQ. CDR3 length: 17 residues. CDR3 loop: CASSLAGQGPMNTEAFF. CDR3 nucleotides: TGCGCCAGCAGCTTGGCTGGACAGGGGCCCATGAACACTGAAGCTTTCTTT. The variable domain in full, with the rest retrieved from reference TRBV5-1 and TRBJ1-1, is KAGVTQTPRYLIKTRGQQVTLSCSPISGHRSVSWYQQTPGQGLQFLFEYFSETQRNKGNFPGRFSGRQFSNSRSEMNVSTLELGDSALYLCASSLAGQGPMNTEAFFGQGTRLTVV.

In this sample, this clone turned up a few times. The rearrangement joins TRBV6-1 to TRBJ1-3; weak D call: TRBD1 (6 bases). This CDR3 has 14 residues. CDR1 is MNHNS and CDR2 is SASEGT in the germline V gene. With 0 bases removed from V and 5 bases from J, the gap between germline ends came to 8 bases. The CDR3: CASSEARGRNTIYF. The CDR3 bases are TGTGCCAGCAGTGAAGCGAGGGGGAGAAACACCATATATTTT.

The V call is TRBV10-1, the J call TRBJ2-7; 12 bases match TRBD2. There are 13 residues in the CDR3. After removal of 5 bases from V and 6 bases from J, the junction contained 2 bases not matched to a gene. Germline V gene data show CDR1 as WNHNN and CDR2 as SYGVQD (reference sequence). The CDR3 sequence is CASSPSGRAEQYF. The CDR3 DNA follows: TGCGCCAGCAGTCCTAGCGGGAGGGCCGAGCAGTACTTC.

The genes are TRBV11-3 and TRBJ2-1; 7 nucleotides align to TRBD2. The trim removed 1 base at V and 3 bases at J, leaving 3 bases unmatched. Per the germline V gene, CDR1 is SGHNT and CDR2 is YENEEA. CDR3 length: 15 amino acids. The CDR3 region is CASSLVRTSYNEQFF. The CDR3 nucleotides are TGTGCCAGCAGCTTAGTCCGGACTAGCTACAATGAGCAGTTCTTC. Full variable domain (outside the CDR3, taken from reference TRBV11-3 and TRBJ2-1): EAGVVQSPRYKIIEKKQPVAFWCNPISGHNTLYWYLQNLGQGPELLIRYENEEAVDDSQLPKDRFSAERLKGVDSTLKIQPAELGDSAVYLCASSLVRTSYNEQFFGPGTRLTVL.

The chain couples TRBV6-5 to TRBJ1-3, with D unclear. The CDR3 covers 15 residues. Germline loops: CDR1 MNHEY, CDR2 SVGAGI. The V end was cut by 0 bases, the J end by 6 bases, with 12 bases between. For the CDR3, the DNA is TGTGCCAGCAGTTACTCGAGAGGGAAAAAAAACACCATATATTTT. This encodes CASSYSRGKKNTIYF.

CDR3: CASSPNQGLRYEQYF. CDR3 in DNA: TGTGCCAGCAGCCCAAACCAGGGACTTAGGTACGAGCAGTACTTC. The rearrangement uses TRBV7-6 and TRBJ2-7, with D tentatively TRBD2 (6 bases). The CDR3 sequence is 15 residues long. The germline gives CDR1 SGHVS, CDR2 FNYEAQ. The V and J ends lost 5 bases and 4 bases respectively, with 18 bases between them.

The chain uses TRBV5-1 and TRBJ1-3; 8 positions match TRBD1. The CDR3 totals 16 residues. Germline V gene sequence: CDR1 SGHRS, CDR2 YFSETQ. V was pared by 3 bases and J by 0 bases, with 5 bases of the junction left unmatched. CDR3 nucleotides: TGCGCCAGCAGCTATTCTACAGGGGGCTCTGGAAACACCATATATTTT. It is translated as CASSYSTGGSGNTIYF. Complete variable domain (other parts from reference TRBV5-1 and TRBJ1-3): KAGVTQTPRYLIKTRGQQVTLSCSPISGHRSVSWYQQTPGQGLQFLFEYFSETQRNKGNFPGRFSGRQFSNSRSEMNVSTLELGDSALYLCASSYSTGGSGNTIYFGEGSWLTVV.

This chain connects TRBV5-1 to TRBJ2-1; perhaps TRBD2 as D (6 bases). V gave up 0 bases and J gave up 7 bases, with 11 bases separating them. Germline lookup yields CDR1 SGHRS and CDR2 YFSETQ. This CDR3 region has 14 residues. The CDR3 DNA reads as TGCGCCAGCAGCTTGGATCCCCGGGGGAATGAGCAGTTCTTC. Residues: CASSLDPRGNEQFF.

This chain links TRBV29-1 with TRBJ2-7; the D gene is possibly TRBD1 (6 bases). Germline V lookup: CDR1 SQVTM, CDR2 ANQGSEA. The length of the CDR3 is 12 residues. Trimming took 2 bases from V and 6 from J, leaving 11 bases between them. The CDR3 loop reads CSVEQGMSEQYF. CDR3 DNA sequence: TGCAGCGTTGAACAGGGGATGAGCGAGCAGTACTTC.

The chain is built from TRBV25-1 and TRBJ2-7, with TRBD1 matching 8 bases. The V segment lost 8 bases and the J segment 4 bases; nucleotides outside the gene matches: 10. The CDR3 consists of 14 residues. Germline V gene data show CDR1 as MGHDK and CDR2 as SYGVNS. The CDR3 DNA follows: TGTGCCAGCCTTCTACGGCAGGGGGCGTACGAGCAGTACTTC. Amino acid sequence: CASLLRQGAYEQYF.

CDR3 in DNA: TGTGCCAGCAGTTTGGGCGCAACTAATGAAAAACTGTTTTTT. Protein: CASSLGATNEKLFF. The rearrangement joins TRBV6-1 to TRBJ1-4; unclear D gene. With 5 bases removed from V and 0 bases from J, the gap between germline ends came to 7 bases. The CDR3 runs to 14 residues. Germline CDR1 is MNHNS and CDR2 is SASEGT.

The V and J genes are TRBV19 and TRBJ2-6; no firm D call. This CDR3 contains 14 residues. V lost 10 bases to trimming and J lost 0 bases, with 10 bases between them. Looked up from germline, CDR1 is LNHDA and CDR2 is SQIVND (reference sequence). This CDR3 reads CATRLGSGANVLTF. The CDR3 DNA is TGTGCCACCCGGCTAGGCTCTGGGGCCAACGTCCTGACTTTC. Full variable domain (rest looked up from reference TRBV19 and TRBJ2-6): DGGITQSPKYLFRKEGQNVTLSCEQNLNHDAMYWYRQDPGQGLRLIYYSQIVNDFQKGDIAEGYSVSREKKESFPLTVTSAQKNPTAFYLCATRLGSGANVLTFGAGSRLTVL.

V and J are TRBV9 and TRBJ1-2, with 8 bases fitting TRBD1. CDR1 and CDR2 (germline): SGDLS, YYNGEE. Germline trimming cut 2 bases from V and 7 bases from J; bases unmatched to any gene: 10. The CDR3 length is 15 residues. Here the CDR3 DNA reads TGTGCCAGCAGCGTGGTGGCGGCAGGGGGCTTTGGCTACACCTTC. It codes for CASSVVAAGGFGYTF.

The chain links TRBV5-6 to TRBJ1-6; 8 nucleotides align to TRBD1. V trimming: 3 bases; J trimming: 7 bases; junction bases outside the gene matches: 3. The CDR3 covers 14 residues. Germline V gene sequence: CDR1 SGHDT, CDR2 YYEEEE. The CDR3 loop is CASSWTGPNSPLHF. The CDR3 nucleotides are TGTGCCAGCAGCTGGACAGGGCCAAATTCACCCCTCCACTTT.

This clone was seen a handful of times. The CDR3 coding sequence is TGTGCCAGCAGGGCCAGGGGACTAAACAATGAGCAGTTCTTC. Encoded protein: CASRARGLNNEQFF. V usage is TRBV6-5 and J usage is TRBJ2-1; a weak D match, TRBD2 (7 bases). This CDR3 region has 14 residues. The V gene's germline CDR1 is MNHEY and CDR2 SVGAGI. The V end was cut by 6 bases, the J end by 5 bases, with 14 bases between.

The rearrangement uses TRBV10-3 and TRBJ1-1, with D tentatively TRBD1 (5 bases). The CDR3 covers 11 residues. The V gene lost 11 bases and the J gene lost 8 bases, with 15 bases spanning the gap. The V gene's germline CDR1 is ENHRY and CDR2 SYGVKD. The CDR3 nucleotides read TGTGCCGGAGGGAGGGGAGACGAAGCTTTCTTT. Protein sequence: CAGGRGDEAFF.

The chain combines TRBV29-1 with TRBJ2-3; tentative D call: TRBD2 (5 bases). The germline V gene has CDR1 SQVTM and CDR2 ANQGSEA. V lost 6 bases to trimming and J lost 4 bases, with 14 bases between them. The CDR3 length is 13 residues. The CDR3 coding sequence is TGCAGCGTAAGGCTGAGCGGAGCAGATACGCAGTATTTT. Residues: CSVRLSGADTQYF.

V and J are TRBV6-1 and TRBJ1-1; D perhaps matches TRBD1 (6 bases). Germline V gene data show CDR1 as MNHNS and CDR2 as SASEGT. V dropped 10 bases and J dropped 0 bases, with 12 bases sitting between them. This CDR3 is built from 13 residues. Here the CDR3 DNA reads TGTGCCACCAGGACAGCTGTGAACACTGAAGCTTTCTTT. It yields the protein CATRTAVNTEAFF.